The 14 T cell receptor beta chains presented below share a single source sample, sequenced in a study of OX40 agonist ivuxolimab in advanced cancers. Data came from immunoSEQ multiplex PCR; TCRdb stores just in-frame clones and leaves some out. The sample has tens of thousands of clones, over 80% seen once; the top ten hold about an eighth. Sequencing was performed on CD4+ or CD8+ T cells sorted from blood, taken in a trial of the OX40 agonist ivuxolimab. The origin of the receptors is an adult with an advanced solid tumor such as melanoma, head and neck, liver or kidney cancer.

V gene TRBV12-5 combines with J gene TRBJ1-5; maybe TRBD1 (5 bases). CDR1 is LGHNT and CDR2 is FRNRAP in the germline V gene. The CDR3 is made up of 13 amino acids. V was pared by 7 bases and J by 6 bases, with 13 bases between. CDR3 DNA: TGTGCTAGTGCCGCGGGACTCGGTCAGCCCCAGCATTTT. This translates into CASAAGLGQPQHF.

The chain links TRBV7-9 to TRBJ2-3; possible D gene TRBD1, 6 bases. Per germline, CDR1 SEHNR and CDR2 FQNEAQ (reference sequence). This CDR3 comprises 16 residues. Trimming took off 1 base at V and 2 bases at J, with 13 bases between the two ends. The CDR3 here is CASSLGQMGATDTQYF. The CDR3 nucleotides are TGTGCCAGCAGCTTAGGGCAAATGGGGGCCACAGATACGCAGTATTTT.

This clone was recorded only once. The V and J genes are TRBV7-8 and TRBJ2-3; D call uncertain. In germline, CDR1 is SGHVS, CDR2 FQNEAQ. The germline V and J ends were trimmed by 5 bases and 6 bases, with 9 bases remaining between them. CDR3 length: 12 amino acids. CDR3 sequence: CASSRLWDTQYF. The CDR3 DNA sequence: TGTGCCAGCAGCCGTCTTTGGGATACGCAGTATTTT.

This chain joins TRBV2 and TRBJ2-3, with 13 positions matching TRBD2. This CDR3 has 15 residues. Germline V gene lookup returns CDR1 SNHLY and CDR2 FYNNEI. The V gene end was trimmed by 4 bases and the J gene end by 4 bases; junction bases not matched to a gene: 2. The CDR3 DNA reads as TGTGCCAGCAGTGGACTAGCGGGGGGTGCAGATACGCAGTATTTT. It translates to CASSGLAGGADTQYF.

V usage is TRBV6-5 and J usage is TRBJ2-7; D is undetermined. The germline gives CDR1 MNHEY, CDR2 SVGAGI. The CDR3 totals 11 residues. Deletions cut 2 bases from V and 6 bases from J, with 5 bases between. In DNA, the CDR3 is TGTGCCAGCAGTTACCTGCGCGAGCAGTACGTC. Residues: CASSYLREQYV.

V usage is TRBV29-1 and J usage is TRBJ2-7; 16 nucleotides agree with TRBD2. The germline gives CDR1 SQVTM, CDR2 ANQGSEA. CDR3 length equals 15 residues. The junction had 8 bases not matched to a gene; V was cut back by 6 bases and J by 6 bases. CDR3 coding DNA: TGCAGCGTGGCCGGGACTAGCGGGAGGGCCGGCGAGCAGTACTTC. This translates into CSVAGTSGRAGEQYF.

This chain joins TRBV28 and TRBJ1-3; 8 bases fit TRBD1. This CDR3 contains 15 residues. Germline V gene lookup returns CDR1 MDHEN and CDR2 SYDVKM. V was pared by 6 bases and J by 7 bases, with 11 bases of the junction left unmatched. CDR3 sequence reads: CASRETGAQGNTIYF. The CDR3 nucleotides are TGTGCCAGCAGGGAGACAGGGGCTCAAGGGAACACCATATATTTT.

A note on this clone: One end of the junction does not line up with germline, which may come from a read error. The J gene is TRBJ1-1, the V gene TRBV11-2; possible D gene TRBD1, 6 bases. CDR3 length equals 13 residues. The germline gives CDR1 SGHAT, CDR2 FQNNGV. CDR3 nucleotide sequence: TGTGCCAGCAGCTTTGACAGGAACGCTGAAGCTTTCTTT. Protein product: CASSFDRNAEAFF.

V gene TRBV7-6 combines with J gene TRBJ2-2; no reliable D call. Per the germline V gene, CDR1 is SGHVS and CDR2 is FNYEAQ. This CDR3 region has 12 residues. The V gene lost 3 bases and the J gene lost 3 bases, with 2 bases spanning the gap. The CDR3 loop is CASSFDTGELFF. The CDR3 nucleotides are TGTGCCAGCAGCTTCGACACCGGGGAGCTGTTTTTT. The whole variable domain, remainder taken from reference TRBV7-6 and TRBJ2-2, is GAGVSQSPRYKVTKRGQDVALRCDPISGHVSLYWYRQALGQGPEFLTYFNYEAQQDKSGLPNDRFSAERPEGSISTLTIQRTEQRDSAMYRCASSFDTGELFFGEGSRLTVL.

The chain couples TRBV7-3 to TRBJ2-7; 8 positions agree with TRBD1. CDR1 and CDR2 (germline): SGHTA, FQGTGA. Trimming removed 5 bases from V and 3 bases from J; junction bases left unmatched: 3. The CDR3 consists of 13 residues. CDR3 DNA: TGTGCCAGCAGCCCTGGACAGGGCTACGAGCAGTACTTC. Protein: CASSPGQGYEQYF. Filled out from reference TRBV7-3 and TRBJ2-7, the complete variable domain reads GAGVSQTPSNKVTEKGKYVELRCDPISGHTALYWYRQSLGQGPEFLIYFQGTGAADDSGLPNDRFFAVRPEGSVSTLKIQRTERGDSAVYLCASSPGQGYEQYFGPGTRLTVT.

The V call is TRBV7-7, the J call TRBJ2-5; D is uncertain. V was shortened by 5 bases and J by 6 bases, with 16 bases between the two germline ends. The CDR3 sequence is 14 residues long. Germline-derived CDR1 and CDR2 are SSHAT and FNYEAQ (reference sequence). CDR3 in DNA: TGTGCCAGCAGCCCAGAGCGTGTAGGGAAGACCCAGTACTTC. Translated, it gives CASSPERVGKTQYF.

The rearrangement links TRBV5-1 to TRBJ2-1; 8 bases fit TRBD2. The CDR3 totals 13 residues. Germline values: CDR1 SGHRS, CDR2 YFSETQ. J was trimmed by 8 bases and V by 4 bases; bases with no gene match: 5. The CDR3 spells CASSQSGSYEQFF. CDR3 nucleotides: TGCGCCAGCAGCCAAAGCGGGAGCTATGAGCAGTTCTTC.

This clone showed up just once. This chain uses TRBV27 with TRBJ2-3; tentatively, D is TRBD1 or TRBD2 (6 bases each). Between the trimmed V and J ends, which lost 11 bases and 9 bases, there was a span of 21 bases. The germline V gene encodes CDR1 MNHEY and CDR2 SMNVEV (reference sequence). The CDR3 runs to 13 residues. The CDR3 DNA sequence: TGTGCCCTTCCCCCGGGGGCGGGTGAAACGCAGTATTTT. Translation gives CALPPGAGETQYF.

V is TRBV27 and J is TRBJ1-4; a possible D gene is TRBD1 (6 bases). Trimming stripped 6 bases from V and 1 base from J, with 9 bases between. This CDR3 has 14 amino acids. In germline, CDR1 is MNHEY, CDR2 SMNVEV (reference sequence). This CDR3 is CASSRTVTNEKLFF. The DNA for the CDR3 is TGTGCCAGCAGCCGGACAGTAACTAATGAAAAACTGTTTTTT. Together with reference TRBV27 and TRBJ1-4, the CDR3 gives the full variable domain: EAQVTQNPRYLITVTGKKLTVTCSQNMNHEYMSWYRQDPGLGLRQIYYSMNVEVTDKGDVPEGYKVSRKEKRNFPLILESPSPNQTSLYFCASSRTVTNEKLFFGSGTQLSVL.